This passage covers 6 T cell receptor beta chains from one sample sequenced in a study of post-analysis software for immune sequencing data. Study outcomes and limitations: Comparison of patients with controls showed a handful of TRBV segments more frequent in patients, TRBV5-6, TRBV5-1 and TRBV20-1 among them.

Their antigens remain unidentified. TCR beta libraries were prepared from cDNA with unique molecular identifiers. TCRdb reanalysed the PCR reads using MiXCR and keeps one entry per CDR3 protein. The sample has 750,000 to 900,000 distinct CDR3 sequences; about 43% are singletons. The sequencing sample was made of blood. These receptor sequences come from a girl aged 5-17 years with multiple sclerosis.

The rearrangement links TRBV20-1 to TRBJ2-3; 11 positions agree with TRBD2. The J segment lost 6 bases and the V segment lost 5 bases, leaving 4 bases of the junction unmatched. The CDR3 loop spans 13 amino acids. The germline V gene has CDR1 DFQATT and CDR2 SNEGSKA (reference sequence). The CDR3 bases are TGCAGTGCTGACCGGACTAGCGGGGATACGCAGTATTTT. Its protein product is CSADRTSGDTQYF.

This clonotype was found once. The J gene is TRBJ1-5, the V gene TRBV6-5; 11 bases match TRBD1. This CDR3 contains 14 residues. J gave up 6 bases and V 8 bases, and 6 bases lay outside the gene matches. Germline V CDR1 and CDR2: MNHEY, SVGAGI. This CDR3 is CASSDRGRGQPQHF. The DNA for the CDR3 is TGTGCCAGCTCGGACAGGGGGCGCGGTCAGCCCCAGCATTTT.

The V and J genes are TRBV27 and TRBJ2-5; 7 bases agree with TRBD1. Germline-derived CDR1 and CDR2 are MNHEY and SMNVEV (reference sequence). The V and J ends lost 6 bases and 5 bases, in that order; junction bases with no gene match: 12. The CDR3 length is 15 residues. The CDR3 bases are TGTGCCAGCAGCCCTAGTAGGGGGCAGGGGGAGACCCAGTACTTC. Protein product: CASSPSRGQGETQYF.

This clonotype was detected only a few times. The V call is TRBV20-1, the J call TRBJ1-5; possible D gene TRBD1, 6 bases. The CDR3 length is 15 residues. Germline loops: CDR1 DFQATT, CDR2 SNEGSKA (reference sequence). V was shortened by 1 base and J by 2 bases, with 12 bases between the two germline ends. Here the CDR3 DNA reads TGCAGTGCTAGAGGCGGGGGCCGAGGCAATCAGCCCCAGCATTTT. Encoded protein: CSARGGGRGNQPQHF.

V gene TRBV12-3 or TRBV12-4 combines with J gene TRBJ2-1, with 8 nucleotides matching TRBD1. The CDR3 totals 16 residues. J was trimmed by 8 bases and V by 4 bases; bases with no gene match: 13. CDR3 bases: TGTGCCAGCAGTTCCCTCCGGACAGGGAGATGGTATGAGCAGTTCTTC. It codes for CASSSLRTGRWYEQFF.

CDR3 bases: TGTGCCAGCAGTTTTGATGAAACAATGAACACTGAAGCTTTCTTT. Its translation: CASSFDETMNTEAFF. V gene TRBV12-3 or TRBV12-4 combines with J gene TRBJ1-1; D remains unclear. This CDR3 is 15 amino acids long. V was cut by 3 bases and J by 0 bases, with 11 bases left in between.